The present entry profiles one TCR beta chain with its context. The assay was immunoSEQ multiplex PCR, and TCRdb's table has in-frame clones only and misses some. Of about 170,000 clones detected, roughly 90% appear once; the ten largest clones hold around 12%. CDR3 length: 12 amino acids. Germline CDR1 reads MNHEY; CDR2 reads SVGAGI. V gave up 7 bases and J gave up 5 bases, with 12 bases separating them. The data were taken from a study of control samples from healthy donors and cancer patients. The sequence was obtained from a man under 40 in good health. The chain uses TRBV6-5 and TRBJ2-7; D is perhaps TRBD1 (6 bases). The material sequenced was blood. Here the CDR3 reads CASTLDRNEQYF. The CDR3 region has the DNA TGTGCCAGCACCCTGGACAGAAACGAGCAGTACTTC.